The T cell receptor beta chain described here comes from a study of blood T cell repertoires in COVID-19. Libraries were prepared by immunoSEQ multiplex PCR; TCRdb keeps only in-frame clonotypes and omits some of them. The data hold 98,000 or so clones, with more than 75% observed a single time. CDR3 size: 14 residues. V lost 4 bases, J lost 1 base, and 10 bases lay in between. Germline V gene sequence: CDR1 MDHEN, CDR2 SYDVKM. This sequence joins TRBV28 and TRBJ1-1; no definite D call. This sequence was found in a man aged 55 to 70 with acute or convalescent COVID-19. Sequencing was done on a sample of peripheral blood. Written as DNA, the CDR3 is TGTGCCAGCAGTTCTTTTACCGGGAACACTGAAGCTTTCTTT. Its protein is CASSSFTGNTEAFF.